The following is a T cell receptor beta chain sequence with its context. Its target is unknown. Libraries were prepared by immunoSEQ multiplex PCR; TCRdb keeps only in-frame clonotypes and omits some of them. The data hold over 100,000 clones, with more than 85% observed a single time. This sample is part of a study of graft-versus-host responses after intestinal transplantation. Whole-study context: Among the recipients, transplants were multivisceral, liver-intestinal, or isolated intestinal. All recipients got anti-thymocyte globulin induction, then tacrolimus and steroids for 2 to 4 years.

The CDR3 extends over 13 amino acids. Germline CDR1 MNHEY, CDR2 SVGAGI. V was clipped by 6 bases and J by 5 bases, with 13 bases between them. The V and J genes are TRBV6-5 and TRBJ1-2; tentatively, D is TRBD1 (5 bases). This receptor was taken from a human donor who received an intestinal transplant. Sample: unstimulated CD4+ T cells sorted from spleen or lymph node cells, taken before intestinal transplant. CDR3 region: CASSRRGGYGYTF. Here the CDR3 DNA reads TGTGCCAGCAGCCGCCGCGGGGGGTATGGCTACACCTTC.